The 10 T cell receptor beta chains below come from one sample, sequenced in a study of blood T cell repertoires in COVID-19. Profiled with immunoSEQ multiplex PCR; TCRdb holds only in-frame clones, not every one. Of around 170,000 clones listed, 60% to 80% were seen once; the top ten hold approximately 15%. Sequenced: PBMCs or T cells enriched from blood (not recorded which). The receptor set was obtained from a man aged 55 to 70 who had been exposed to COVID-19.

This chain joins TRBV30 and TRBJ2-7, with 7 nucleotides matching TRBD1. Germline-derived CDR1 and CDR2 are GTSNPN and SVGIG (reference sequence). The CDR3 is 16 residues long. Trimming took 0 bases from V and 0 from J; bases not matched to a gene: 8. The CDR3 DNA reads as TGTGCCTGGAGTGTACTGCCGACAGGGAGCTCCTACGAGCAGTACTTC. It encodes CAWSVLPTGSSYEQYF.

The chain links TRBV4-1 to TRBJ1-2, with D hard to call. The CDR3 is made up of 13 amino acids. Trimming removed 1 base at V and 3 bases at J, with 6 bases between. Germline V lookup: CDR1 MGHRA, CDR2 YSYEKL. Here the CDR3 reads CASSQAFDYGYTF. CDR3 nucleotides: TGCGCCAGCAGCCAAGCCTTTGACTATGGCTACACCTTC.

The V gene is TRBV5-6, the J gene TRBJ1-2, with D hard to call. Per germline, CDR1 SGHDT and CDR2 YYEEEE. Trimming took 0 bases from V and 5 from J, leaving 20 bases between them. The CDR3 loop spans 17 amino acids. CDR3 in DNA: TGTGCCAGCAGCTTGGATTTATTCAGCGACCTGAAGTATGGCTACACCTTC. This gives the protein CASSLDLFSDLKYGYTF.

The rearrangement uses TRBV15 and TRBJ2-7; the match to TRBD2 covers 11 bases. The CDR3 is made up of 16 amino acids. The V gene's germline CDR1 is LNHNV and CDR2 YYDKDF (reference sequence). V was clipped by 0 bases and J by 3 bases; unmatched bases: 4. The CDR3 sequence is CATSRDRGTSGYEQYF. CDR3 bases: TGTGCCACCAGCAGAGACCGAGGGACTAGCGGCTACGAGCAGTACTTC.

V and J are TRBV5-1 and TRBJ2-1, with 12 bases that match TRBD2. The CDR3 extends over 16 amino acids. CDR1 and CDR2 from the germline V gene are SGHRS and YFSETQ. V shed 1 base and J 5 bases; nucleotides not matched to a gene: 4. CDR3 sequence: CASSLLTSGSDNEQFF. CDR3 coding DNA: TGCGCCAGCAGCTTGCTGACTAGCGGGAGCGACAATGAGCAGTTCTTC.

The chain combines TRBV28 with TRBJ1-2; D possibly corresponds to TRBD1 (6 bases). CDR3 length: 13 residues. V lost 10 bases to trimming and J lost 5 bases, with 17 bases between them. CDR1 and CDR2 from the germline V gene are MDHEN and SYDVKM. CDR3 nucleotides: TGTGCCACCAAAGTGGAACAGGGATATGGCTACACCTTC. Protein sequence: CATKVEQGYGYTF.

This chain's CDR3 is CAVGAGQNYGYTF. The CDR3 bases are TGTGCCGTTGGGGCAGGGCAAAACTATGGCTACACCTTC. The chain employs TRBV7-8 and TRBJ1-2, with D possibly being TRBD1 (5 bases). From germline, CDR1 is SGHVS and CDR2 FQNEAQ. This CDR3 comprises 13 residues. V was clipped by 11 bases and J by 2 bases, with 15 bases between them. Drawing the rest from reference TRBV7-8 and TRBJ1-2, the complete variable domain is GAGVSQSPRYKVAKRGQDVALRCDPISGHVSLFWYQQALGQGPEFLTYFQNEAQLDKSGLPSDRFFAERPEGSVSTLKIQRTQQEDSAVYLCAVGAGQNYGYTFGSGTRLTVV.

V gene TRBV2 combines with J gene TRBJ2-5; the match to TRBD1 covers 11 bases. V was clipped by 6 bases and J by 4 bases; unmatched bases: 10. The germline gives CDR1 SNHLY, CDR2 FYNNEI. This CDR3 has 16 residues. The CDR3 loop is CASRPDRGLVGETQYF. The DNA of the CDR3 is TGTGCCAGCAGACCGGACAGGGGGCTAGTGGGAGAGACCCAGTACTTC.

This clone occurred once. The V call is TRBV7-2, the J call TRBJ2-7, with TRBD2 matching 14 bases. The CDR3 sequence is 15 residues long. The J segment lost 8 bases and the V segment lost 5 bases, leaving 8 bases of the junction unmatched. The germline gives CDR1 SGHTA, CDR2 FQGNSA. The CDR3 DNA reads as TGTGCCAGCAGCCCCCCGGGACTAGCGGGAGATCAGCAGTACTTC. Translation gives CASSPPGLAGDQQYF.

V usage is TRBV24-1 and J usage is TRBJ2-1; TRBD2 might be the D (6 bases). The CDR3 is 16 amino acids. Trimming took off 7 bases at V and 3 bases at J, with 18 bases between the two ends. CDR1 and CDR2 (germline): KGHDR, SFDVKD. In nucleotides, the CDR3 is TGTGCCACCAGCACAACTTGGGGGGAAGGCTACAATGAGCAGTTCTTC. It is translated as CATSTTWGEGYNEQFF.